The 28 T cell receptor beta chains listed next were all sequenced from one sample in a study of cytomegalovirus exposure and HLA in healthy donors. PCR used 60 Vbeta primers and 13 Jbeta primers. Method: immunoSEQ multiplex PCR; TCRdb's copy keeps in-frame clones and lacks some. The sample carries about 120,000 clones, 70% to 90% recorded once. The source material was PBMCs. Receptors were obtained from a man between 35 and 55 years old in good health and CMV-seronegative.

The chain couples TRBV29-1 to TRBJ2-3; no reliable D call. Between the trimmed V and J ends, which lost 3 bases and 5 bases, there was a span of 9 bases. The length of the CDR3 is 12 residues. CDR1 SQVTM and CDR2 ANQGSEA come from the germline V gene. The CDR3 DNA reads TGCAGCGTTGACAGTGGTTTAGATACGCAGTATTTT. The encoded protein is CSVDSGLDTQYF.

The J gene is TRBJ2-3, the V gene TRBV7-9; TRBD1 might be the D (5 bases). Trimming left V 1 base short and J 2 bases short, with 7 bases between. CDR1 is SEHNR, CDR2 FQNEAQ, per germline (reference sequence). The length of the CDR3 is 14 residues. The CDR3: CASSLGQYTDTQYF. The CDR3 DNA follows: TGTGCCAGCAGCTTAGGACAGTACACAGATACGCAGTATTTT. The full variable domain, rest sourced from reference TRBV7-9 and TRBJ2-3, is DTGVSQNPRHKITKRGQNVTFRCDPISEHNRLYWYRQTLGQGPEFLTYFQNEAQLEKSRLLSDRFSAERPKGSFSTLEIQRTEQGDSAMYLCASSLGQYTDTQYFGPGTRLTVL.

The chain links TRBV7-9 to TRBJ1-4, with 10 bases lining up with TRBD1. The germline CDR1 and CDR2 sequences are SEHNR and FQNEAQ (reference sequence). The trim removed 5 bases at V and 7 bases at J, leaving 4 bases unmatched. This CDR3 spans 14 amino acids. CDR3 nucleotides: TGTGCCAGCAGCCCGGGACAGGGGAGTGAAAAACTGTTTTTT. Translated: CASSPGQGSEKLFF.

The genes are TRBV7-9 and TRBJ2-7, with TRBD1 identical over 9 bases. There are 15 residues in the CDR3. The germline gives CDR1 SEHNR, CDR2 FQNEAQ (reference sequence). The V segment lost 6 bases and the J segment 2 bases; nucleotides outside the gene matches: 8. CDR3 DNA: TGTGCCAGCAGGAGACCGGGACAGGGAACCTACGAGCAGTACTTC. Translation gives CASRRPGQGTYEQYF.

Only a few counts were recorded for this clone. The chain recombines TRBV19 with TRBJ1-5, with unresolved D. Germline assignment: CDR1 LNHDA and CDR2 SQIVND (reference sequence). CDR3 length: 14 amino acids. Trimming took 1 base from V and 9 from J, leaving 13 bases between them. DNA of the CDR3: TGTGCCAGTAGTATAGGAGCAGGCCCGGCGCCCCAGCATTTT. Translated, it gives CASSIGAGPAPQHF. The full variable domain, completed using reference TRBV19 and TRBJ1-5, is DGGITQSPKYLFRKEGQNVTLSCEQNLNHDAMYWYRQDPGQGLRLIYYSQIVNDFQKGDIAEGYSVSREKKESFPLTVTSAQKNPTAFYLCASSIGAGPAPQHFGDGTRLSIL.

In DNA form, the CDR3 reads TGTGCCAGCTCACCAGCCCGGGGGGCCACCGGGGAGCTGTTTTTT. This translates into CASSPARGATGELFF. The rearrangement uses TRBV18 and TRBJ2-2, with D perhaps matching TRBD2 (7 bases). Trimming took 2 bases from V and 4 from J, leaving 11 bases between them. This CDR3 spans 15 amino acids. Looked up from germline, CDR1 is KGHSH and CDR2 is LQKENI.

The chain joins TRBV7-6 to TRBJ1-2, with no clear D. V was shortened by 4 bases and J by 1 base, with 7 bases between the two germline ends. This CDR3 is 13 amino acids long. Per germline, CDR1 SGHVS and CDR2 FNYEAQ. CDR3 nucleotides: TGTGCCAGCAGCTACCCCGGTAACTATGGCTACACCTTC. It yields the protein CASSYPGNYGYTF.

The rearrangement uses TRBV7-9 and TRBJ2-1, with D possibly matching TRBD2 (5 bases). The CDR3 runs 15 residues. The germline V gene encodes CDR1 SEHNR and CDR2 FQNEAQ (reference sequence). V was trimmed by 0 bases and J by 6 bases, leaving 12 bases between them. The CDR3 DNA reads TGTGCCAGCAGCTTAGCCAGCGGACCCAGCAATGAGCAGTTCTTC. Residues: CASSLASGPSNEQFF.

The rearrangement uses TRBV27 and TRBJ1-2, with TRBD1 matching over 9 bases. The germline V gene encodes CDR1 MNHEY and CDR2 SMNVEV (reference sequence). After removal of 6 bases from V and 6 bases from J, the junction contained 11 bases not matched to a gene. This CDR3 is 15 amino acids long. Here the CDR3 DNA reads TGTGCCAGCAGGATAGCCGGGACAGGGTTGGATGGCTACACCTTC. Amino acid sequence: CASRIAGTGLDGYTF.

The V call is TRBV29-1, the J call TRBJ1-4; D is uncertain. Germline V gives CDR1 SQVTM, CDR2 ANQGSEA. The V gene lost 2 bases and the J gene lost 7 bases, with 8 bases spanning the gap. The length of the CDR3 is 12 residues. The CDR3 nucleotides are TGCAGCGTTGAAATGTCGGGTGAAAAACTGTTTTTT. It translates to CSVEMSGEKLFF.

This sequence joins TRBV7-9 and TRBJ2-7, with a possible D match to TRBD1 (6 bases). CDR1 and CDR2 from the germline V gene are SEHNR and FQNEAQ (reference sequence). V was shortened by 7 bases and J by 0 bases, with 10 bases between the two germline ends. The CDR3 is 13 amino acids. CDR3 sequence: CASTLGASYEQYF. The CDR3 nucleotides read TGTGCCAGCACCCTGGGGGCCTCCTACGAGCAGTACTTC.

This chain uses TRBV19 with TRBJ1-4; D is uncertain. V was clipped by 7 bases and J by 0 bases, with 12 bases between them. CDR3 size: 15 residues. Per the germline V gene, CDR1 is LNHDA and CDR2 is SQIVND (reference sequence). CDR3 amino acids: CASTPISTTNEKLFF. CDR3 sequence (DNA): TGTGCCAGTACACCTATAAGCACAACTAATGAAAAACTGTTTTTT.

This sequence joins TRBV28 and TRBJ1-5; no clear D gene. Trimming removed 5 bases from V and 9 bases from J, with 23 bases in between. The CDR3 is made up of 16 amino acids. Germline assignment: CDR1 MDHEN and CDR2 SYDVKM. This chain's CDR3 is CASSTRPLRDIRPQHF. CDR3 in DNA: TGTGCCAGCAGTACTAGACCCCTTAGGGATATTCGGCCCCAGCATTTT. Full variable domain (outside the CDR3, taken from reference TRBV28 and TRBJ1-5): DVKVTQSSRYLVKRTGEKVFLECVQDMDHENMFWYRQDPGLGLRLIYFSYDVKMKEKGDIPEGYSVSREKKERFSLILESASTNQTSMYLCASSTRPLRDIRPQHFGDGTRLSIL.

V usage is TRBV2 and J usage is TRBJ1-1; 10 positions match TRBD1. V was pared by 6 bases and J by 3 bases, with 10 bases of the junction left unmatched. Germline assignment: CDR1 SNHLY and CDR2 FYNNEI. There are 16 residues in the CDR3. The CDR3 nucleotides are TGTGCCAGCAGCCGACAGGGGGCCATACCGGACACTGAAGCTTTCTTT. This gives the protein CASSRQGAIPDTEAFF. Supplemented by reference TRBV2 and TRBJ1-1, the full variable domain reads EPEVTQTPSHQVTQMGQEVILRCVPISNHLYFYWYRQILGQKVEFLVSFYNNEISEKSEIFDDQFSVERPDGSNFTLKIRSTKLEDSAMYFCASSRQGAIPDTEAFFGQGTRLTVV.

The chain combines TRBV5-8 with TRBJ2-1; tentatively, D is TRBD2 (6 bases). This CDR3 has 15 residues. Germline assignment: CDR1 SGHTS and CDR2 YDEGEE. V was pared by 0 bases and J by 0 bases, with 7 bases between. CDR3 amino acids: CASSLDGSSYNEQFF. The CDR3 coding sequence is TGTGCCAGCAGCTTGGACGGGAGCTCCTACAATGAGCAGTTCTTC.

A few counts support this clone. This rearrangement joins TRBV5-1 to TRBJ1-3; 7 bases are shared with TRBD1. The CDR3 runs 15 residues. V lost 3 bases and J lost 4; bases outside the gene matches: 7. Germline CDR1 reads SGHRS; CDR2 reads YFSETQ. The CDR3 DNA reads as TGCGCCAGCAGCTCCTCGACAGGGCGAGGAAACACCATATATTTT. Protein product: CASSSSTGRGNTIYF.

The V call is TRBV6-5, the J call TRBJ2-2; the D is unclear. V was cut by 0 bases and J by 4 bases, with 9 bases left in between. This CDR3 contains 15 residues. CDR1 MNHEY and CDR2 SVGAGI come from the germline V gene. As DNA, the CDR3 is TGTGCCAGCAGTTACTCGAGGAGATTCACCGGGGAGCTGTTTTTT. Encoded protein: CASSYSRRFTGELFF.

This chain joins TRBV6-6 and TRBJ1-1; D unresolved. Germline values: CDR1 MNHNY, CDR2 SVGAGI (reference sequence). There are 12 residues in the CDR3. V was cut by 0 bases and J by 5 bases, with 4 bases left in between. The CDR3 nucleotides read TGTGCCAGCAGTTACTCGACAACTGAAGCTTTCTTT. Translating it yields CASSYSTTEAFF.

V gene TRBV6-5 combines with J gene TRBJ1-1; a weak D match, TRBD1 (6 bases). V lost 8 bases to trimming and J lost 11 bases, with 15 bases between them. Germline-derived CDR1 and CDR2 are MNHEY and SVGAGI. The CDR3 runs 11 residues. DNA for the CDR3: TGTGCCAGCCTTCAGGGGACGTGGGCTTTCTTT. Translation: CASLQGTWAFF.

V usage is TRBV7-2 and J usage is TRBJ2-1; 11 positions agree with TRBD2. The CDR3 has 14 residues. The V gene end was trimmed by 8 bases and the J gene end by 9 bases; junction bases not matched to a gene: 9. Germline V gene sequence: CDR1 SGHTA, CDR2 FQGNSA. This CDR3 reads CASAQTSGITEQFF. CDR3 DNA: TGTGCCAGCGCCCAGACTAGCGGGATTACTGAGCAGTTCTTC. Supplemented by reference TRBV7-2 and TRBJ2-1, the full variable domain reads GAGVSQSPSNKVTEKGKDVELRCDPISGHTALYWYRQSLGQGLEFLIYFQGNSAPDKSGLPSDRFSAERTGGSVSTLTIQRTQQEDSAVYLCASAQTSGITEQFFGPGTRLTVL.

The chain couples TRBV20-1 to TRBJ2-1; D call uncertain. The CDR3 length is 11 residues. From germline, CDR1 is DFQATT and CDR2 SNEGSKA (reference sequence). V was trimmed by 3 bases and J by 9 bases, leaving 9 bases between them. CDR3 sequence reads: CSARIAGEQFF. Here the CDR3 DNA reads TGCAGTGCTAGGATAGCTGGTGAGCAGTTCTTC.

V gene TRBV27 combines with J gene TRBJ2-7; 11 bases agree with TRBD2. The CDR3 runs to 14 residues. Germline V gives CDR1 MNHEY, CDR2 SMNVEV (reference sequence). The V gene end was trimmed by 8 bases and the J gene end by 5 bases; junction bases not matched to a gene: 8. DNA for the CDR3: TGTGCCAGCTCACAACTAGCGGGAGATCACGAGCAGTACTTC. It codes for CASSQLAGDHEQYF.

The chain combines TRBV9 with TRBJ2-5; TRBD2 agrees at 7 bases. V dropped 2 bases and J dropped 4; count of bases not matched to a gene: 11. This CDR3 is built from 16 residues. Germline V gives CDR1 SGDLS, CDR2 YYNGEE. The CDR3 coding sequence is TGTGCCAGCAGCGTGGCCGGCGGGGGTTGGGGAGAGACCCAGTACTTC. Translated, it gives CASSVAGGGWGETQYF.

This rearrangement joins TRBV28 to TRBJ2-1; possible D gene TRBD1, 6 bases. Germline V CDR1 and CDR2: MDHEN, SYDVKM. The CDR3 spans 16 residues. Trimming shortened V by 7 bases and J by 3 bases, and 19 bases separated the two germline ends. This CDR3 reads CASTAPGQLIYNEQFF. CDR3 sequence (DNA): TGTGCCAGCACAGCCCCCGGACAGTTGATCTACAATGAGCAGTTCTTC.

This clone was counted a single time. This rearrangement joins TRBV11-2 to TRBJ2-2; TRBD2 agrees at 10 bases. Unmatched junction bases numbered 9, after V lost 8 bases and J lost 6 bases. The CDR3 consists of 15 residues. Germline V gene data show CDR1 as SGHAT and CDR2 as FQNNGV. DNA of the CDR3: TGTGCCAGCCACTCGGGGCTAGCGGGGGCCGGGGAGCTGTTTTTT. This codes for CASHSGLAGAGELFF.

This chain connects TRBV15 to TRBJ1-4; TRBD1 agrees at 10 bases. The germline V gene encodes CDR1 LNHNV and CDR2 YYDKDF (reference sequence). This CDR3 comprises 15 residues. V lost 1 base to trimming and J lost 8 bases; unmatched junction nucleotides: 4. The CDR3 reads CATSRVRTGGEKLFF. In nucleotides, the CDR3 is TGTGCCACCAGCAGAGTCCGGACAGGGGGGGAAAAACTGTTTTTT.

This chain connects TRBV6-5 to TRBJ1-1; no clear D. This CDR3 contains 15 residues. V was cut by 6 bases and J by 2 bases, with 16 bases left in between. CDR1 and CDR2 (germline): MNHEY, SVGAGI. The CDR3 nucleotides are TGTGCCAGCAGGTTACATGGGCAGGTCAACACTGAAGCTTTCTTT. It encodes CASRLHGQVNTEAFF.

The rearrangement joins TRBV28 to TRBJ2-1; perhaps TRBD2 as D (7 bases). Per the germline V gene, CDR1 is MDHEN and CDR2 is SYDVKM. Trimming removed 7 bases from V and 5 bases from J, with 21 bases in between. The CDR3 is made up of 16 amino acids. CDR3 coding DNA: TGTGCCAGCACCCCGGGGGGCGTCCGAGCCAACAATGAGCAGTTCTTC. This translates into CASTPGGVRANNEQFF.